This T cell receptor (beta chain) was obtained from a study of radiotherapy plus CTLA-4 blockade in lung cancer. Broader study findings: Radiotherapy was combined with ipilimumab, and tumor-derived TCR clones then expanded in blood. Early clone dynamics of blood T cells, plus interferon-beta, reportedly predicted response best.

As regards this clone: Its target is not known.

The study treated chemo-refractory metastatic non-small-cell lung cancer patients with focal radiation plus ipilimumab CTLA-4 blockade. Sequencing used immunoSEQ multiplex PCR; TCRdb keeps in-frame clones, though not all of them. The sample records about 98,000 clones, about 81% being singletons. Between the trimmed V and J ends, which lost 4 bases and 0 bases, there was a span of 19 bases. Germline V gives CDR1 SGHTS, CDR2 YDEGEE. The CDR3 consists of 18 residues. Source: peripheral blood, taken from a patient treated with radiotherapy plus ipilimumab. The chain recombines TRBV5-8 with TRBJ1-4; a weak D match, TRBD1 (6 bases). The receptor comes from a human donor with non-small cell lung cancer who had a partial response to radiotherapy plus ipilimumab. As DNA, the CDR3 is TGTGCCAGCAGCCGGAACACAGGGAATCTAGCAACTAATGAAAAACTGTTTTTT. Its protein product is CASSRNTGNLATNEKLFF.